What follows describes a single T cell receptor (beta chain). V was shortened by 3 bases and J by 5 bases, with 12 bases between the two germline ends. From germline, CDR1 is SGDLS and CDR2 YYNGEE. The CDR3 length is 14 residues. Amplification of TCR beta CDR3 regions was performed using RNA transcripts as template. HTBI primers were employed in a first-round RT-PCR of the TCR CDR3. Each CDR3 protein gets one entry after TCRdb re-called the multiplex PCR reads with MiXCR. The sample holds about 480,000 distinct CDR3 sequences, approximately 14% seen once. This specimen belongs to a study of T cells in Graves' hyperthyroidism and ophthalmopathy. Each 10 ml fresh peripheral blood draw supplied the PBMCs.

The rearrangement uses TRBV9 and TRBJ1-5, with a possible D match to TRBD1 (6 bases). Input material: blood. The TCR was taken from a woman between 18 and 30 years old with Graves' hyperthyroidism. CDR3 sequence: CASSEDSRDQPQHF. In nucleotides, the CDR3 is TGTGCCAGCAGCGAGGACAGTAGGGATCAGCCCCAGCATTTT.